Listed below are T cell receptor beta chains from one sample, sequenced in a study of cytomegalovirus exposure and HLA in healthy donors. The data were produced by immunoSEQ multiplex PCR, yet TCRdb's version contains in-frame clones alone and is incomplete. Of roughly 140,000 clones listed, 65% to 90% are singletons. Sample: PBMCs. The receptors originated from a female donor in good health and CMV-seronegative. CDR3s include the opening cysteine and the closing phenylalanine or tryptophan. Fields, in order: V gene, CDR3 length, clone size, J gene, D gene, CDR3 DNA, CDR3 protein. D genes are given only for firm matches. Only part of the rows carry a size: once, few, many, or a class if the clone is expanded.

>TRBV4-1|16|.|TRBJ2-5|.
TGCGCCAGCAGCCACTATTCTGACAGCCAACAAGAGACCCAGTACTTC
CASSHYSDSQQETQYF
>TRBV30|13|.|TRBJ2-3|.
TGTGCCTGGAGTGGGGACTTTGAAGATACGCAGTATTTT
CAWSGDFEDTQYF
>TRBV2|15|.|TRBJ2-7|TRBD2
TGTGCCAGCAGCAGACTAGCGGATAAAACCTACGAGCAGTACTTC
CASSRLADKTYEQYF
>TRBV2|13|.|TRBJ1-2|TRBD1
TGTGCCAGCAGTGGACAGGGATTCTATGGCTACACCTTC
CASSGQGFYGYTF
>TRBV10-3|16|.|TRBJ1-5|.
TGTGCCATCAGTGAGTCGGGGCATTATAGCAATCAGCCCCAGCATTTT
CAISESGHYSNQPQHF
>TRBV10-3|13|.|TRBJ2-5|TRBD1
TGTGCCAGTAACAGGGGGCAGGTAGAGACCCAGTACTTC
CASNRGQVETQYF
>TRBV30|12|once|TRBJ2-7|TRBD1
TGTGCCTGGGGGACAGGTCCCTACGAGCAGTACTTC
CAWGTGPYEQYF
>TRBV6-1|12|.|TRBJ2-7|.
TGTGCCAGCAGTTTGCACAGCTACGAGCAGTACTTC
CASSLHSYEQYF
>TRBV5-1|14|.|TRBJ2-7|.
TGCGCCAGCAGCTTGGACAGCCAGCTCTACGAGCAGTACTTC
CASSLDSQLYEQYF
>TRBV15|15|.|TRBJ2-5|.
TGTGCCACCAGCAGAGACCATAGCGGACAAGAGACCCAGTACTTC
CATSRDHSGQETQYF
>TRBV19|12|once|TRBJ1-2|TRBD1
TGTGCCAGTAGTATTGGACAGGGCCGCTACACCTTC
CASSIGQGRYTF
>TRBV6-6|16|once|TRBJ2-1|.
TGTGCCAGCAGTTACCCGGCGGGGGCGGGTTACAATGAGCAGTTCTTC
CASSYPAGAGYNEQFF
>TRBV7-2|15|.|TRBJ1-4|.
TGTGCCAGCAGCTGGAGGGTTGGGCCAAATGAAAAACTGTTTTTT
CASSWRVGPNEKLFF
>TRBV5-4|16|.|TRBJ1-1|.
TGTGCCAGCAGCCCCAAGGGGGATTTATTTTGCACTGAAGCTTTCTTT
CASSPKGDLFCTEAFF
>TRBV28|15|.|TRBJ1-2|TRBD1
TGTGCCAGCAGTTCCTCAGGGGGGATCGGTTATGGCTACACCTTC
CASSSSGGIGYGYTF
>TRBV5-6|13|.|TRBJ2-1|TRBD2
TGTGCCAGCAGCTTGACTAGCGTCAATGAGCAGTTCTTC
CASSLTSVNEQFF
>TRBV7-2|14|.|TRBJ2-7|TRBD2
TGTGCCAGCAGCACCCGGACTAGCGGCTACGAGCAGTACTTC
CASSTRTSGYEQYF
>TRBV7-9|14|.|TRBJ2-7|TRBD2
TGTGCCAGCAGCTCCGGGACTAGGTGGTACGAGCAGTACTTC
CASSSGTRWYEQYF
>TRBV5-8|13|.|TRBJ2-7|TRBD1
TGTGCCAGCAGCGTGACGGGACAGTACGAGCAGTACTTC
CASSVTGQYEQYF
>TRBV18|15|.|TRBJ2-7|.
TGTGCCAGCTCACCACTGGCGGGAAAAAAAGACGAGCAGTACTTC
CASSPLAGKKDEQYF
>TRBV5-6|17|.|TRBJ2-5|TRBD2
TGTGCCAGCAGCTTGGGTCCGGGGGGGCGCGAGGAAGAGACCCAGTACTTC
CASSLGPGGREEETQYF
>TRBV15|15|.|TRBJ2-1|TRBD1
TGTGCCACCAGCAGAGCGACAGGGTCCTACAATGAGCAGTTCTTC
CATSRATGSYNEQFF
>TRBV6-1|12|once|TRBJ2-7|.
TGTGCCAGCAGTGAAGCAGGGGTCGAGCAGTACTTC
CASSEAGVEQYF
>TRBV5-8|14|.|TRBJ2-7|TRBD2
TGTGCCAGCGAGGAGACTAGCGGGGCGTACGAGCAGTACTTC
CASEETSGAYEQYF
>TRBV7-9|18|.|TRBJ2-5|TRBD2
TGTGCCAGCAGCCCGAGACTAGGTGGGGGGGATCTCCAAGAGACCCAGTACTTC
CASSPRLGGGDLQETQYF
>TRBV10-2|16|.|TRBJ1-1|.
TGCGCCAGCAGTGATGAATCACCGGGGGGGAACACTGAAGCTTTCTTT
CASSDESPGGNTEAFF
>TRBV29-1|15|.|TRBJ2-2|TRBD1
TGCAGCGTTGAAGAAACGGACAGGGTGACCGGGGAGCTGTTTTTT
CSVEETDRVTGELFF
>TRBV20-1|11|.|TRBJ1-2|.
TGCAGTGCTAGGGGGGCCTATGGCTACACCTTC
CSARGAYGYTF
>TRBV28|13|.|TRBJ2-7|.
TGTGCCAGCAGTAGCGGGACAACCTACGAGCAGTACTTC
CASSSGTTYEQYF
>TRBV6-6|14|.|TRBJ1-5|TRBD1
TGTGCCAGCGATGGTATCAGGGGGAATCAGCCCCAGCATTTT
CASDGIRGNQPQHF
>TRBV6-1|14|.|TRBJ2-7|TRBD2
TGTGCCAGCAGTGGCTCGACTAGCCGATACGAGCAGTACTTC
CASSGSTSRYEQYF
>TRBV7-9|15|.|TRBJ2-7|.
TGTGCCAGCAGCTTAATGTCGGGAGTTATGTCCGAGCAGTACTTC
CASSLMSGVMSEQYF
>TRBV5-6|14|.|TRBJ1-1|TRBD1
TGTGCCAGCACTCCCCGACAGGGCGACACTGAAGCTTTCTTT
CASTPRQGDTEAFF
>TRBV28|16|.|TRBJ1-5|.
TGTGCCAGCAGTCATGGGGGGGGCAGGGCGGATCAGCCCCAGCATTTT
CASSHGGGRADQPQHF